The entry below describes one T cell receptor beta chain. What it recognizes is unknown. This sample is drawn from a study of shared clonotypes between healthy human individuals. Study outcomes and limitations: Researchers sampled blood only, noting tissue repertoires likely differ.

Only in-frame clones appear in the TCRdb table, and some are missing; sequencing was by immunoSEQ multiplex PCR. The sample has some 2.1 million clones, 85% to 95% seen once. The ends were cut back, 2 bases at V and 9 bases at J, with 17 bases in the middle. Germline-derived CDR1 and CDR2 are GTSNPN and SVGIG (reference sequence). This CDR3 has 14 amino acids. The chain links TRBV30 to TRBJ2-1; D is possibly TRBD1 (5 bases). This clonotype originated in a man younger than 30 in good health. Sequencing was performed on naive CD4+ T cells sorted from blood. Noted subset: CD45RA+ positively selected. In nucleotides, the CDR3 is TGTGCCTGGAGTATCCGCAGGGCGGATGGTGAGCAGTTCTTC. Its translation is CAWSIRRADGEQFF.